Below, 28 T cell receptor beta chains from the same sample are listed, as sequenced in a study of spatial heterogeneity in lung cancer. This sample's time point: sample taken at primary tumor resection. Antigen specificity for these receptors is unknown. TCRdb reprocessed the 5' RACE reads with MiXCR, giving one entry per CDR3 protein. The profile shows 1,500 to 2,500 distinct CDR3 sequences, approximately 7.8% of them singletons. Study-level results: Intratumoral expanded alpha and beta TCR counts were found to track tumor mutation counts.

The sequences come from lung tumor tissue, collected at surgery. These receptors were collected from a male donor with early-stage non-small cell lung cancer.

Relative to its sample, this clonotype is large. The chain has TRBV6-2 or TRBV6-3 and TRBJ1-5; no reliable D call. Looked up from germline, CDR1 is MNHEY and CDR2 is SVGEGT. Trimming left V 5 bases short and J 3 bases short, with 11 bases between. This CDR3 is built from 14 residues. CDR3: CASSKRGDNQPQHF. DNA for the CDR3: TGTGCCAGCAGTAAACGGGGAGACAATCAGCCCCAGCATTTT.

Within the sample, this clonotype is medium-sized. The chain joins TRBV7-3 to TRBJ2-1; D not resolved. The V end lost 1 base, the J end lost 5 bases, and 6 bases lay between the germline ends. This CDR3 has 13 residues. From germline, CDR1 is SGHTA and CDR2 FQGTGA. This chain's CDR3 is CASSLSLDNEQFF. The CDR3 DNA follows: TGTGCCAGCAGCTTAAGCCTTGACAATGAGCAGTTCTTC.

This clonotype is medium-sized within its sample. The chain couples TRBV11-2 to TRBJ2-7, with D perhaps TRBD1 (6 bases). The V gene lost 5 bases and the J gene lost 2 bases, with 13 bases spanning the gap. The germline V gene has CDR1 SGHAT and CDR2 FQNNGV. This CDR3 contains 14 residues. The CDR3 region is CASSADRLTYEQYF. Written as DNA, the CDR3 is TGTGCCAGCAGCGCCGACAGGCTTACCTACGAGCAGTACTTC.

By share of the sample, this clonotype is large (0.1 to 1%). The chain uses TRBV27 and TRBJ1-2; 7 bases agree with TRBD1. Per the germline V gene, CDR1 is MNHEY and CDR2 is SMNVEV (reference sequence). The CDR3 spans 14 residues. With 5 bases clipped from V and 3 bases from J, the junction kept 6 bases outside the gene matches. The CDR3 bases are TGTGCCAGCAGTACTAGGGGGCGCGACTATGGCTACACCTTC. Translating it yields CASSTRGRDYGYTF.

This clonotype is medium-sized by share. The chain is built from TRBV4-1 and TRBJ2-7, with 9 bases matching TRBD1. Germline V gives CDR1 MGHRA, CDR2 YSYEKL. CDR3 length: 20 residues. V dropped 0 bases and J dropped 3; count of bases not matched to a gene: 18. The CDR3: CASSQEWGAGTGRSGYEQYF. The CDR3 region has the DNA TGCGCCAGCAGCCAAGAGTGGGGTGCCGGGACAGGGAGGTCTGGCTACGAGCAGTACTTC.

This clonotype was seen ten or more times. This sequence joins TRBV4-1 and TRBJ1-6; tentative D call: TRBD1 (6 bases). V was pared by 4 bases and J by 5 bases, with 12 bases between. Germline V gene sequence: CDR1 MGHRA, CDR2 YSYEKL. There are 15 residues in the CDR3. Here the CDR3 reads CASSPGELDNSPLHF. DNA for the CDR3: TGCGCCAGCAGCCCAGGGGAGCTGGATAATTCACCCCTCCACTTT.

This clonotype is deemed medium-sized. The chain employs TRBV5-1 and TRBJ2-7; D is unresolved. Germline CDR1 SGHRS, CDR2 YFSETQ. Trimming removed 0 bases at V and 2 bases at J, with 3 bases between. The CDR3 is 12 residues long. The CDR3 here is CASSLEAYEQYF. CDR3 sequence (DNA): TGCGCCAGCAGCTTGGAGGCCTACGAGCAGTACTTC.

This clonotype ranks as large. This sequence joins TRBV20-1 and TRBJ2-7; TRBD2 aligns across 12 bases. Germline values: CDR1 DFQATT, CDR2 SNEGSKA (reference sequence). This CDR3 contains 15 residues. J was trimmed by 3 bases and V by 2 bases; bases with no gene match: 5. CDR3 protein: CSARRPGLAGYEQYF. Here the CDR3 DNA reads TGCAGTGCTAGACGCCCGGGACTAGCGGGCTACGAGCAGTACTTC.

DNA of the CDR3: TGTGCCAGCAGTTTACCGGGGGAAGGGTACAATGAGCAGTTCTTC. Residues: CASSLPGEGYNEQFF. The gene calls are TRBV27 and TRBJ2-1; possibly TRBD2 for D (6 bases). The ends were cut back, 2 bases at V and 4 bases at J, with 12 bases in the middle. The length of the CDR3 is 15 residues. Germline V gene data show CDR1 as MNHEY and CDR2 as SMNVEV (reference sequence).

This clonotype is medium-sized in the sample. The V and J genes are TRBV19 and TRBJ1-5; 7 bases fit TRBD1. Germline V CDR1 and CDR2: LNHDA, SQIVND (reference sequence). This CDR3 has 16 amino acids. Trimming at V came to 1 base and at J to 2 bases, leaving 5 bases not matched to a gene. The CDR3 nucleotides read TGTGCCAGTAGTATAGGTGTGGGACAGCGCAATCAGCCCCAGCATTTT. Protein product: CASSIGVGQRNQPQHF.

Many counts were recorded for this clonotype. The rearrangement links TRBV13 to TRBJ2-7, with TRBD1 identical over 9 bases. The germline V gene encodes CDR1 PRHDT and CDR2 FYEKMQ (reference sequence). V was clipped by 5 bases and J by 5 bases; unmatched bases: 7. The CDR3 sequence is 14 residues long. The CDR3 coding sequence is TGTGCCAGCAGCCGTCGACAGGGGGAACACGAGCAGTACTTC. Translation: CASSRRQGEHEQYF.

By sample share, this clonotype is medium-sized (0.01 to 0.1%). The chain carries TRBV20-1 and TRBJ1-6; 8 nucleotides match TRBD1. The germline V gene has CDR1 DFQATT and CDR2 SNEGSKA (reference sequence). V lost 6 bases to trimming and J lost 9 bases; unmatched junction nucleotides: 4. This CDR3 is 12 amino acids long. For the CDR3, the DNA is TGCAGTGCAGAGGACAGGGTTTCACCCCTCCACTTT. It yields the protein CSAEDRVSPLHF.

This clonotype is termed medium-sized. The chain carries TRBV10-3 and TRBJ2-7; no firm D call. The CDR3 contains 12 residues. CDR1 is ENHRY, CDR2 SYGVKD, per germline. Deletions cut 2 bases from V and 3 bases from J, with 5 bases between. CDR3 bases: TGTGCCATCAGTGAGGGCCTCTACGAGCAGTACTTC. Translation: CAISEGLYEQYF.

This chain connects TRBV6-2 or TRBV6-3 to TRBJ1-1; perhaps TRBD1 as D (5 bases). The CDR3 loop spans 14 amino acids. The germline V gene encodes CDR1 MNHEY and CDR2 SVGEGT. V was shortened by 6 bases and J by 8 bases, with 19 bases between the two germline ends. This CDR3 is CASRHPDSLAEAFF. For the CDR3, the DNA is TGTGCCAGCAGACATCCTGACAGCCTCGCAGAAGCTTTCTTT.

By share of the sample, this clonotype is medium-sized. The CDR3 DNA follows: TGTGCCAGCAGCCGGACAGGGGGCGCAGGGATCCCCTACGAGCAGTACTTC. Protein sequence: CASSRTGGAGIPYEQYF. J is TRBJ2-7 and V is TRBV14, with 11 bases lining up with TRBD1. V shed 4 bases and J 2 bases; nucleotides not matched to a gene: 10. CDR1 is SGHDN, CDR2 FVKESK, per germline. The length of the CDR3 is 17 residues. Based on the CDR3 plus reference TRBV14 and TRBJ2-7, the full variable domain is EAGVTQFPSHSVIEKGQTVTLRCDPISGHDNLYWYRRVMGKEIKFLLHFVKESKQDESGMPNNRFLAERTGGTYSTLKVQPAELEDSGVYFCASSRTGGAGIPYEQYFGPGTRLTVT.

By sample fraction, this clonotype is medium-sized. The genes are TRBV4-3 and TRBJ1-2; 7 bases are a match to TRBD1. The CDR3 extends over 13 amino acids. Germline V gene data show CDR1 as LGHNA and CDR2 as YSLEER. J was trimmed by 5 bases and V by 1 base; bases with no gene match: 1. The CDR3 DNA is TGCGCCAGCAGCCAAGGACAGGGTTATGGCTACACCTTC. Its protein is CASSQGQGYGYTF.

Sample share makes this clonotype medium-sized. The CDR3 nucleotides read TGTGCCAGCAGCCCGGACAGGGGTTTGAACACTGAAGCTTTCTTT. It translates to CASSPDRGLNTEAFF. This rearrangement joins TRBV12-3 or TRBV12-4 to TRBJ1-1; 9 bases map to TRBD1. This CDR3 contains 15 residues. The trim removed 6 bases at V and 0 bases at J, leaving 5 bases unmatched.

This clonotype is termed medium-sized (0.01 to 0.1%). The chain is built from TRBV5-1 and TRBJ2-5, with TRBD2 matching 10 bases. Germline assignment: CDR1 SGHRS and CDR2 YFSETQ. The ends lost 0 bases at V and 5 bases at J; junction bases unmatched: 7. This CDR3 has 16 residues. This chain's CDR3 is CASSLVASGGLETQYF. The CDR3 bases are TGCGCCAGCAGCTTGGTGGCTAGCGGGGGATTGGAGACCCAGTACTTC.

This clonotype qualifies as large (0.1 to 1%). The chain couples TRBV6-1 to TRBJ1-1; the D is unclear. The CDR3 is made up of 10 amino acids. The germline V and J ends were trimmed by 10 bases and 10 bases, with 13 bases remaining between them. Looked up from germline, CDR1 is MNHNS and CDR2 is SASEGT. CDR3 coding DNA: TGTGCCACCTACTATTTTGGAGCTTTCTTT. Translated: CATYYFGAFF.

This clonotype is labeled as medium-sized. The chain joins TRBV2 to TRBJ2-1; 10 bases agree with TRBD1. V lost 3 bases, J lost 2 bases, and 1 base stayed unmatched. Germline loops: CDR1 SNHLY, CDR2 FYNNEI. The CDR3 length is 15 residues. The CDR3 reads CASSEDRGAYNEQFF. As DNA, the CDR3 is TGTGCCAGCAGTGAGGACAGGGGGGCCTACAATGAGCAGTTCTTC.

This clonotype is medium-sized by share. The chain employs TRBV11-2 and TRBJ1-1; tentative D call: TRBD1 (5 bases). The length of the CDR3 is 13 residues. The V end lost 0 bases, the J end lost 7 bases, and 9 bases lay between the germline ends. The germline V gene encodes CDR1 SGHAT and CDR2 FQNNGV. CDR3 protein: CASSLDRVGEAFF. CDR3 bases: TGTGCCAGCAGCTTAGACAGGGTGGGTGAAGCTTTCTTT.

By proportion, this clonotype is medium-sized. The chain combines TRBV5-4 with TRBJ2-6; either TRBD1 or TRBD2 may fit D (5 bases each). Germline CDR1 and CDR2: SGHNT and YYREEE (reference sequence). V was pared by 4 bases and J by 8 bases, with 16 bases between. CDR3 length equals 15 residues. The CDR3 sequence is CASSPGSSATNVLTF. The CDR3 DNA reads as TGTGCCAGCAGCCCAGGGAGCTCTGCAACCAACGTCCTGACTTTC.

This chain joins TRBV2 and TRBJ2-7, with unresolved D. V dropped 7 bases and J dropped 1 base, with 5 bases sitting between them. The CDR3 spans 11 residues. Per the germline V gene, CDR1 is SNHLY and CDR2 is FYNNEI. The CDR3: CASTPSYEQYF. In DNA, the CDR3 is TGTGCCAGCACCCCTTCCTACGAGCAGTACTTC.

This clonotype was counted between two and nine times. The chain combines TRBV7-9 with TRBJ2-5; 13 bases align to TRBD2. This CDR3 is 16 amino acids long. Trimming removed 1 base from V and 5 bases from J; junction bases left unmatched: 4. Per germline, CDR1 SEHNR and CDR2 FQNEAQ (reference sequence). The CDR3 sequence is CASSLGGLAGMETQYF. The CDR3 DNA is TGTGCCAGCAGCTTAGGGGGACTAGCGGGGATGGAGACCCAGTACTTC.

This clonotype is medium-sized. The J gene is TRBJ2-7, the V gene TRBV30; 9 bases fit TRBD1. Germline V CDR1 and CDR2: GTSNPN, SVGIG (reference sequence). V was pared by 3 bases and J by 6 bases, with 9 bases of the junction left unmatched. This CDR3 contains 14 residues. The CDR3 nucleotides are TGTGCCTGGAGAAAGGGGACAGGGCGTGGCGAGCAGTACTTC. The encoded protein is CAWRKGTGRGEQYF.

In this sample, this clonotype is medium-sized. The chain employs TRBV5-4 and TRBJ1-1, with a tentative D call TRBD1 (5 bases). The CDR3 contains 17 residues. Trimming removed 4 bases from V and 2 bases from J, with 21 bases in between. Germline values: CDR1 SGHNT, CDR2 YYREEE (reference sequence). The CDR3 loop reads CASSAEPGRGGNTEAFF. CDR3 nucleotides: TGTGCCAGCAGCGCTGAGCCGGGGCGAGGAGGAAACACTGAAGCTTTCTTT.

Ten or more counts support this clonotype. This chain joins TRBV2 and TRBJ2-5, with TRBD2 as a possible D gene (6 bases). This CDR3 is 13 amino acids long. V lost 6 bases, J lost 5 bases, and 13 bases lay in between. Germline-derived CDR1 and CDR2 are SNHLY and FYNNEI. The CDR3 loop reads CASSPRGGETQYF. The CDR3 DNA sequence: TGTGCCAGCAGCCCGCGGGGCGGGGAGACCCAGTACTTC. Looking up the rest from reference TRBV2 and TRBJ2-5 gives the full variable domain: EPEVTQTPSHQVTQMGQEVILRCVPISNHLYFYWYRQILGQKVEFLVSFYNNEISEKSEIFDDQFSVERPDGSNFTLKIRSTKLEDSAMYFCASSPRGGETQYFGPGTRLLVL.

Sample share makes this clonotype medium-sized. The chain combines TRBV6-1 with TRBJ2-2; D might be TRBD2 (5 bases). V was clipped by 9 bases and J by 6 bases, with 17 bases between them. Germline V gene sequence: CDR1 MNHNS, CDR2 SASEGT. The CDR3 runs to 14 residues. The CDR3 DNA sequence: TGTGCCAGTCCTCGGGGAGTTGGTGCCGGGGAGCTGTTTTTT. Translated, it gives CASPRGVGAGELFF.